This T cell receptor beta chain was documented in a study of blood T cell repertoires in COVID-19. Across the whole study: Italy, Spain and the United States were the sources of the convalescent and acute COVID-19 samples. The cDNA or gDNA used as material had been derived from T cells, B-cell-depleted T cells, or PBMCs.

Per the study methods: Amplified reference gene primers provided the basis for estimating nucleated cell counts. Clones were sequenced by immunoSEQ multiplex PCR, and TCRdb holds only the in-frame ones, with some missing. V, J and clone size reflect that table, while D and trimming were determined from the DNA. The repertoire holds approximately 280,000 clones, around 86% seen once, with approximately 2.2% in the top ten. This clone was seen more than once but under ten times. Germline loops: CDR1 SGHRS, CDR2 YFSETQ. The CDR3 is 13 amino acids. Trimming shortened V by 2 bases and J by 5 bases, and 10 bases separated the two germline ends.

The specimen was peripheral blood. The chain uses TRBV5-1 and TRBJ2-5; D uncertain. The origin of this receptor is a man in his fifties with acute or convalescent COVID-19. The CDR3 sequence: CASSFESRETQYF. Written as DNA, the CDR3 is TGCGCCAGCAGCTTCGAGTCCCGCGAGACCCAGTACTTC. The full variable domain, in which reference TRBV5-1 and TRBJ2-5 provide the parts outside the CDR3, is KAGVTQTPRYLIKTRGQQVTLSCSPISGHRSVSWYQQTPGQGLQFLFEYFSETQRNKGNFPGRFSGRQFSNSRSEMNVSTLELGDSALYLCASSFESRETQYFGPGTRLLVL.